Described below is a single TCR beta chain sequence and its context. The protocol was immunoSEQ multiplex PCR, while the TCRdb copy is restricted to in-frame clones and leaves out a portion. Among some 120,000 clones listed, about 90% were seen once. Germline loops: CDR1 MDHEN, CDR2 SYDVKM. The CDR3 consists of 16 residues. V lost 2 bases and J 8 bases, leaving 16 bases between the germline ends. This sample was taken from a study of control samples from healthy donors and cancer patients. The material sequenced was blood. This TCR was recovered from a man aged 55 to 70 in good health. The J gene is TRBJ1-6, the V gene TRBV28; D unresolved. Here the CDR3 DNA reads TGTGCCAGCAGTTTAATCCTGTTGGAATCGGATTCACCCCTCCACTTT. It is translated as CASSLILLESDSPLHF. The variable domain in full, with the rest retrieved from reference TRBV28 and TRBJ1-6, is DVKVTQSSRYLVKRTGEKVFLECVQDMDHENMFWYRQDPGLGLRLIYFSYDVKMKEKGDIPEGYSVSREKKERFSLILESASTNQTSMYLCASSLILLESDSPLHFGNGTRLTVT.